This T cell receptor (beta chain) emerged from a study of cytomegalovirus exposure and HLA in healthy donors. At the time of sampling, donors were nominally healthy, though unrecorded immune exposures were likely. Points from the study as a whole: Later on, analysis showed that most CMV-associated TCR beta chains appeared to be HLA-restricted.

Notes on this clone: Its antigen is currently unknown.

The PCR employed 60 Vbeta primers together with 13 Jbeta primers. Source study methods: In a later analysis, roughly 11 million of about 80 million unique beta chains occurred in at least two donors. Sequencing was performed with immunoSEQ multiplex PCR; in TCRdb, only in-frame clones are kept and a portion is missing. V and J calls and clone size come straight from that table; D and trimming were deduced from the DNA. The table lists about 200,000 clones, approximately 80% of them singletons. The sequence came from a woman in her 30s in good health and CMV-seronegative. The specimen sequenced was PBMCs.

Here the CDR3 reads CASTGRLAVYNEQFF. The DNA of the CDR3 is TGTGCCAGCACCGGGAGACTAGCGGTGTACAATGAGCAGTTCTTC. This sequence joins TRBV2 and TRBJ2-1, with TRBD2 matching over 9 bases. V gave up 7 bases and J gave up 4 bases; unmatched junction bases: 8. Germline assignment: CDR1 SNHLY and CDR2 FYNNEI. The CDR3 runs to 15 residues.